This T cell receptor (beta chain) emerged from a study of radiotherapy plus CTLA-4 blockade in lung cancer. Germline V CDR1 and CDR2: MNHEY, SMNVEV (reference sequence). This CDR3 is 13 amino acids long. J gave up 3 bases and V 6 bases, and 1 base lay outside the gene matches. Study-level results: TCR clones from tumors expanded in blood after radiotherapy plus ipilimumab. Reportedly, early blood T cell clone dynamics best predicted response, with interferon-beta.

Receiving focal radiation plus CTLA-4 blockade with ipilimumab were patients who had chemo-refractory metastatic non-small-cell lung cancer. Profiling relied on immunoSEQ multiplex PCR, and the TCRdb table lists in-frame clones only, not all of them. The repertoire holds some 30,000 clones, 70% to 80% seen once, with just under 8% in the top ten. A word on this clone: Its antigen is unidentified.

The sequence was collected from a human donor with non-small cell lung cancer who had stable disease on radiotherapy plus ipilimumab. The material sequenced was peripheral blood, taken from a patient treated with radiotherapy plus ipilimumab. The rearrangement joins TRBV27 to TRBJ1-2, with 10 bases matching TRBD1. Here the CDR3 reads CASRGQGYYGYTF. The CDR3 coding sequence is TGTGCCAGCAGGGGACAGGGGTACTATGGCTACACCTTC.